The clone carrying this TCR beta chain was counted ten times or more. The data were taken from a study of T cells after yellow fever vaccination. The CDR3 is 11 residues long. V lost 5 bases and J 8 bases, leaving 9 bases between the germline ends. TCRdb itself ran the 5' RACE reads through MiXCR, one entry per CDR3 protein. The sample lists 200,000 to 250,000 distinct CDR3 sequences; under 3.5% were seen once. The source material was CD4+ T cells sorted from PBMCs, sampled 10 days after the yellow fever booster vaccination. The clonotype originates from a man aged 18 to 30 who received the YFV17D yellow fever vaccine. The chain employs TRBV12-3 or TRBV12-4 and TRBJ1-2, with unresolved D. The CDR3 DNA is TGTGCCAGCAGTATCGAGGGAGGCTACACCTTC. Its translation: CASSIEGGYTF.